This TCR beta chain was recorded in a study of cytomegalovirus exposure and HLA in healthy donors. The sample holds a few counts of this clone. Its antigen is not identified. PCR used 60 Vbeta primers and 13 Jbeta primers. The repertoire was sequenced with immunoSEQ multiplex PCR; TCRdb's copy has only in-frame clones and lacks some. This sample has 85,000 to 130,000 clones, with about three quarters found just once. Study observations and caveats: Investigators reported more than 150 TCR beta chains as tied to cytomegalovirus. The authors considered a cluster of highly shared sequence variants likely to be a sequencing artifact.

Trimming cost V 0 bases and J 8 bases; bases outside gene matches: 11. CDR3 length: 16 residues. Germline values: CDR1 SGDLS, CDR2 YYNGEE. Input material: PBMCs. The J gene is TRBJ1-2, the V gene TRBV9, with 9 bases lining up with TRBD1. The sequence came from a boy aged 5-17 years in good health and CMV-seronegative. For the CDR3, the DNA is TGTGCCAGCAGCGTAGACGAACGGGGGACAGGGCAGGGCTACACCTTC. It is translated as CASSVDERGTGQGYTF.